This is a list of T cell receptor beta chains from one sample in a study of blood T cell repertoires in COVID-19. Method: immunoSEQ multiplex PCR; TCRdb's copy keeps in-frame clones and lacks some. The sample consists of under 200,000 clones, roughly 90% of them appearing once. The sample consisted of peripheral blood. The receptors originated from a man aged 50 or older with acute or convalescent COVID-19. CDR3s include the opening cysteine and the closing phenylalanine or tryptophan. D genes are given only for firm matches. Only some rows state a clone size, as once, few, many or a class for expanded clones.

DNA,CDR3,D,J,V,size
TGTGCCAGCAGCTTAGTCGGGACAGGATCCTACACCTTC,CASSLVGTGSYTF,TRBD1,TRBJ1-2,TRBV7-2,-
TGTGCCAGCAGTCCTTCCCGGGACTACCTAGCCAAAAACATTCAGTACTTC,CASSPSRDYLAKNIQYF,TRBD2,TRBJ2-4,TRBV28,-
TGTGCCAGCAGCCAAGCAGGGAGGAAAGAGACCCAGTACTTC,CASSQAGRKETQYF,-,TRBJ2-5,TRBV14,-
TGTGCCAGCAGCCCCAATTACAGGCTCCTATATAATTCACCCCTCCACTTT,CASSPNYRLLYNSPLHF,-,TRBJ1-6,TRBV3-1/TRBV3-2,-
TGTGCCAGCAGCCGGAGCCCCGCGGCGTCCTACGAGCAGTACTTC,CASSRSPAASYEQYF,-,TRBJ2-7,TRBV3-1/TRBV3-2,few
TGTGCCAGCAGCTTGTTGGGGGCAAGGACTGAAGCTTTCTTT,CASSLLGARTEAFF,-,TRBJ1-1,TRBV5-6,few
TGTGCCAGCAGGGACCAGACAGGGGAGACCCAGTACTTC,CASRDQTGETQYF,TRBD1,TRBJ2-5,TRBV12-3/TRBV12-4,-
TGTGCCAGCCGCGGGCTGACTGGGGCCAACGTCCTGACTTTC,CASRGLTGANVLTF,-,TRBJ2-6,TRBV6-5,-
TGTGCCAGTCGGGACAGACACTCTGGAAACACCATATATTTT,CASRDRHSGNTIYF,TRBD1,TRBJ1-3,TRBV19,few
TGTGCCTGGAGTGTAGCCCTCACTAGCGACACCTCAGATACGCAGTATTTT,CAWSVALTSDTSDTQYF,TRBD2,TRBJ2-3,TRBV30,once
TGTGCCAGCAGGTCCGGGACAGGGGCCTACAATGAGCAGTTCTTC,CASRSGTGAYNEQFF,TRBD1,TRBJ2-1,TRBV11-1,-
TGCGCCAGCAGCCAAGAGGACAAACGACTACAGGGGGCGGCCGGGGAGCTGTTTTTT,CASSQEDKRLQGAAGELFF,TRBD1,TRBJ2-2,TRBV4-3,-
TGTGCCAGCAGTGGGGACTTTAGCAATCAGCCCCAGCATTTT,CASSGDFSNQPQHF,-,TRBJ1-5,TRBV7-9,-
TGTGCCAGCAGCTTGTTCGTAACGGACAGGGGCAATCAGCCCCAGCATTTT,CASSLFVTDRGNQPQHF,TRBD1,TRBJ1-5,TRBV5-8,-
TGTGCCACCAGCAGCCTCTTAGGGACAGGGAACACTGAAGCTTTCTTT,CATSSLLGTGNTEAFF,TRBD1,TRBJ1-1,TRBV15,-
TGTGCCAGCTACGGGATACGCCGGGACACTGAAGCTTTCTTT,CASYGIRRDTEAFF,-,TRBJ1-1,TRBV18,-
TGTGCCAGCAGTTGGACAGGATCCCTTCGGGGCTACACCTTC,CASSWTGSLRGYTF,TRBD1,TRBJ1-2,TRBV28,-
TGTGCCAGCAGCCAAGATACTGGACAGGGCTATGGCTACACCTTC,CASSQDTGQGYGYTF,TRBD1,TRBJ1-2,TRBV3-1/TRBV3-2,-
TGTGCCAGCGCTTTGACAGAGAATAGCAATCAGCCCCAGCATTTT,CASALTENSNQPQHF,-,TRBJ1-5,TRBV27,few
TGTGCCAGCAGCCAGTTGAACACTGAAGCTTTCTTT,CASSQLNTEAFF,-,TRBJ1-1,TRBV6-5,once
TGTGCCAGCAGCCCCACAGACAGAACCCAGTACTTC,CASSPTDRTQYF,-,TRBJ2-5,TRBV11-2,once
TGTGCCAGCAGTTTTCTCCGTTATAGCAATCAGCCCCAGCATTTT,CASSFLRYSNQPQHF,-,TRBJ1-5,TRBV28,once
TGTGCCAGCTCCCTAGGAGCGGCCTCCTACGAGCAGTACTTC,CASSLGAASYEQYF,-,TRBJ2-7,TRBV18,-
TGTGCCAGCAGTTTAAACCAGGACAAATACTATGGCTACACCTTC,CASSLNQDKYYGYTF,-,TRBJ1-2,TRBV6-2/TRBV6-3,-
TGTGCCACCAGTGCCCGGGGGACAGGGGCAGATACGCAGTATTTT,CATSARGTGADTQYF,TRBD1,TRBJ2-3,TRBV24-1,-
TGTGCCAGCAGTGAAAGCGTCAGGGGACAGCCCCAGCATTTT,CASSESVRGQPQHF,-,TRBJ1-5,TRBV2,-
TGTGCCAGCAGAACGAGGCCCTCAGCCGGGGAGCTGTTTTTT,CASRTRPSAGELFF,-,TRBJ2-2,TRBV6-6,-
TGTGCCAGCAGCTTAGGGTGGACAGGGGCGGCCTACGAGCAGTACTTC,CASSLGWTGAAYEQYF,TRBD1,TRBJ2-7,TRBV7-6,-
TGTGCCAGCAGTGAGCACCCGTCGGGATTACCTTTTCACGACACCGGGGAGCTGTTTTTT,CASSEHPSGLPFHDTGELFF,-,TRBJ2-2,TRBV2,-
TGTGCCAGCAGTTTGGTCGGCCAGGGCAGAGAGACCCAGTACTTC,CASSLVGQGRETQYF,-,TRBJ2-5,TRBV28,-
TGTGCCAGCAGTGAAGCGCTGGGGACAGGGGGGGATGAAAAACTGTTTTTT,CASSEALGTGGDEKLFF,TRBD1,TRBJ1-4,TRBV2,-
TGTGCCAGCAGTCCAGGGACAGGGAACAATTCACCCCTCCACTTT,CASSPGTGNNSPLHF,TRBD1,TRBJ1-6,TRBV28,-
TGTGCCAGCACCCTCAGCACTGAAGCTTTCTTT,CASTLSTEAFF,-,TRBJ1-1,TRBV12-3/TRBV12-4,once
TGTGCCAGCAGACGTGAACAGAATAGCAATCAGCCCCAGCATTTT,CASRREQNSNQPQHF,-,TRBJ1-5,TRBV2,-
TGTGCCAGCAGCTTACCTCGAGGTGCAACTAACTATGGCTACACCTTC,CASSLPRGATNYGYTF,-,TRBJ1-2,TRBV11-2,few
TGTGCCAGCAGCTCCTGGACTAGCGGGGGGCCATTCTTGGATGAGCAGTTCTTC,CASSSWTSGGPFLDEQFF,TRBD2,TRBJ2-1,TRBV5-6,once
TGTGCCAGCAGCTTCACAGGGGAGACCCAGTACTTC,CASSFTGETQYF,-,TRBJ2-5,TRBV9,-
TGTGCCAGCTCACCACAGACTAGCGGGGGGCAATACAATGAGCAGTTCTTC,CASSPQTSGGQYNEQFF,TRBD2,TRBJ2-1,TRBV18,few
TGTGCCAGCACGGACAGGGATGGTTCACCCCTCCACTTT,CASTDRDGSPLHF,TRBD1,TRBJ1-6,TRBV6-6,-
TGTGCCAGCTCACCGTCGGGACAGGGGAGCGCAGATACGCAGTATTTT,CASSPSGQGSADTQYF,TRBD1,TRBJ2-3,TRBV18,-
TGTGCCAGCAGCGCACTACCCGGGACTAATTTAGATACGCAGTATTTT,CASSALPGTNLDTQYF,TRBD2,TRBJ2-3,TRBV9,-
TGCGCCAGCAGCTTCTGGACTAGCGGGGGTTATGATAATGAGCAGTTCTTC,CASSFWTSGGYDNEQFF,TRBD2,TRBJ2-1,TRBV5-1,-
TGTGCCAGTAGCGCCGGGACAGGGGCCTACGAGCAGTACTTC,CASSAGTGAYEQYF,TRBD1,TRBJ2-7,TRBV19,-
TGTGCCAGCAGCCTCGGGACAGCCGGGGGTGAAGCTTTCTTT,CASSLGTAGGEAFF,TRBD1,TRBJ1-1,TRBV3-1/TRBV3-2,-
TGTGCCAGCAGCCTGACAGGTCCCAGCGAAAAACTGTTTTTT,CASSLTGPSEKLFF,-,TRBJ1-4,TRBV6-2/TRBV6-3,-
TGTGCCAGCAGCCAAGAAGGGGGGGCAAACCCCCTCGAGCAGTACTTC,CASSQEGGANPLEQYF,-,TRBJ2-7,TRBV3-1/TRBV3-2,-
TGTGCCAGCAGACCATTTTGGCGACAGTATACGCAGTATTTT,CASRPFWRQYTQYF,-,TRBJ2-3,TRBV6-5,once
TGTGCCAGCGGGGCGGTTAGCAGGGATGAGCAGTTCTTC,CASGAVSRDEQFF,-,TRBJ2-1,TRBV6-5,-
TGCGCCAGCAGAAATCGGGGGAGCTCCTACAATGAGCAGTTCTTC,CASRNRGSSYNEQFF,-,TRBJ2-1,TRBV4-1,-
TGCGCCAGCAGTGAGTCTTCAAGAGCAGATACGCAGTATTTT,CASSESSRADTQYF,-,TRBJ2-3,TRBV10-1,-
TGTGCCAGCAGTCAGACGATTACAGGGGGCTATGGCTACACCTTC,CASSQTITGGYGYTF,TRBD1,TRBJ1-2,TRBV27,-
TGTGCCAGCAGCCATGGGGGCGTGGAGCAGTTCTTC,CASSHGGVEQFF,-,TRBJ2-1,TRBV5-5,-
TGTGCCAGTAGCCTAACAGGGGCCACCGGGGAGCTGTTTTTT,CASSLTGATGELFF,TRBD1,TRBJ2-2,TRBV19,-